This entry lists 26 T cell receptor beta chains sequenced from one sample in a study of T-cell reconstitution after alpha-beta-depleted transplantation in children (dated by TCRdb to about 2016). The library came from PCR. The instrument was an Illumina HiSeq 2500. Molecular barcoding was employed in the preparation of TCR libraries, with unique molecular identifiers being used to normalize TCRbeta repertoire quantification. TCRdb reworked the public reads: Q25 trimming with fastp, MiXCR clone assembly, productive beta chains retained. When rows share a CDR3 protein, they turn into one entry using the most common DNA and genes. This sample gives 250,000 to 350,000 distinct CDR3 sequences in total; about 10% of them show up just once. The ten largest account for 10% of the sample. The starting material was PBMCs from the stem cell graft donor, obtained from the stem cell graft. The receptors originated from a human donor who donated a stem cell graft to a child with SCID.

This clonotype was found a few times. The rearrangement joins TRBV10-3 to TRBJ1-2; no clear D. This CDR3 region has 13 residues. Per the germline V gene, CDR1 is ENHRY and CDR2 is SYGVKD. V shed 0 bases and J shed 4 bases, with 6 bases lying between them. The CDR3 DNA sequence: TGTGCCATCAGTGAGTCCTCGAGCTATGGCTACACCTTC. Its protein is CAISESSSYGYTF.

The V and J genes are TRBV2 and TRBJ1-2; D remains ambiguous. The CDR3 length is 12 residues. The V and J ends lost 7 bases and 4 bases respectively, with 10 bases between them. Germline V CDR1 and CDR2: SNHLY, FYNNEI. CDR3 nucleotides: TGTGCCAGCAAAGAGTTGGGCTATGGCTACACCTTC. Translation: CASKELGYGYTF. Full variable domain (rest looked up from reference TRBV2 and TRBJ1-2): EPEVTQTPSHQVTQMGQEVILRCVPISNHLYFYWYRQILGQKVEFLVSFYNNEISEKSEIFDDQFSVERPDGSNFTLKIRSTKLEDSAMYFCASKELGYGYTFGSGTRLTVV.

The chain is built from TRBV2 and TRBJ2-7; 8 bases are shared with TRBD2. Looked up from germline, CDR1 is SNHLY and CDR2 is FYNNEI. The V segment lost 6 bases and the J segment 0 bases; nucleotides outside the gene matches: 4. The CDR3 runs to 14 residues. The CDR3 spells CASRSAGGSYEQYF. As DNA, the CDR3 is TGTGCCAGCAGGTCCGCGGGGGGCTCCTACGAGCAGTACTTC. Full variable domain (missing parts from reference TRBV2 and TRBJ2-7): EPEVTQTPSHQVTQMGQEVILRCVPISNHLYFYWYRQILGQKVEFLVSFYNNEISEKSEIFDDQFSVERPDGSNFTLKIRSTKLEDSAMYFCASRSAGGSYEQYFGPGTRLTVT.

V and J are TRBV7-3 and TRBJ1-1; 8 bases align to TRBD1. Germline loops: CDR1 SGHTA, CDR2 FQGTGA. V was pared by 5 bases and J by 11 bases, with 10 bases of the junction left unmatched. The CDR3 has 13 amino acids. The CDR3 sequence: CASSPGTGEDAFF. The DNA for the CDR3 is TGTGCCAGCAGCCCAGGGACAGGAGAAGACGCTTTCTTT.

The rearrangement links TRBV7-8 to TRBJ1-4, with 7 bases fitting TRBD1. Germline V gene sequence: CDR1 SGHVS, CDR2 FQNEAQ. The CDR3 contains 17 residues. V lost 4 bases and J lost 8; bases outside the gene matches: 16. CDR3 loop: CASSSTTGVDGSEKLFF. The CDR3, as DNA: TGTGCCAGCAGCTCCACCACAGGGGTAGACGGATCGGAAAAACTGTTTTTT. Using reference TRBV7-8 and TRBJ1-4 for the parts outside the CDR3, the full variable domain is GAGVSQSPRYKVAKRGQDVALRCDPISGHVSLFWYQQALGQGPEFLTYFQNEAQLDKSGLPSDRFFAERPEGSVSTLKIQRTQQEDSAVYLCASSSTTGVDGSEKLFFGSGTQLSVL.

This clonotype has at least ten counts. The chain employs TRBV12-3 or TRBV12-4 and TRBJ2-7; 9 bases line up with TRBD2. The CDR3 has 14 residues. Germline trimming cut 6 bases from V and 5 bases from J; bases unmatched to any gene: 8. The CDR3, as DNA: TGTGCCAGCAGGATCGGGACTAGCTGGGACGAGCAGTACTTC. This gives the protein CASRIGTSWDEQYF.

The gene calls are TRBV20-1 and TRBJ2-1, with unresolved D. This CDR3 is built from 15 residues. V lost 4 bases and J 0 bases, leaving 13 bases between the germline ends. Germline V lookup: CDR1 DFQATT, CDR2 SNEGSKA (reference sequence). The CDR3 here is CSANHRKGSYNEQFF. For the CDR3, the DNA is TGCAGTGCTAACCACAGAAAGGGCTCCTACAATGAGCAGTTCTTC.

The gene calls are TRBV12-3 or TRBV12-4 and TRBJ2-3; possible D gene TRBD2, 6 bases. This CDR3 is 15 amino acids long. The V end was cut by 3 bases, the J end by 2 bases, with 12 bases between. This CDR3 is CASSFLGLLTDTQYF. The CDR3 nucleotides are TGTGCCAGCAGTTTCTTGGGACTTCTCACAGATACGCAGTATTTT.

The gene calls are TRBV11-1 and TRBJ1-1, with D perhaps matching TRBD1 (5 bases). Germline V lookup: CDR1 SGHAT, CDR2 FQDESV (reference sequence). The CDR3 is made up of 14 amino acids. V was trimmed by 5 bases and J by 4 bases, leaving 14 bases between them. CDR3 protein: CASSLQGRGTEAFF. The CDR3 region has the DNA TGTGCCAGCAGCCTCCAGGGTAGAGGCACTGAAGCTTTCTTT.

This clonotype was detected a few times. The chain combines TRBV7-8 with TRBJ2-5; D is unclear. Germline V gene sequence: CDR1 SGHVS, CDR2 FQNEAQ. V was trimmed by 2 bases and J by 5 bases, leaving 15 bases between them. The CDR3 is made up of 15 amino acids. Here the CDR3 reads CASSLRQAPQETQYF. CDR3 nucleotides: TGTGCCAGCAGCTTACGCCAGGCCCCGCAGGAGACCCAGTACTTC.

The genes are TRBV7-9 and TRBJ2-7, with D perhaps TRBD1 (6 bases). CDR1 is SEHNR, CDR2 FQNEAQ, per germline (reference sequence). This CDR3 region has 16 residues. V was trimmed by 0 bases and J by 1 base, leaving 13 bases between them. The CDR3 bases are TGTGCCAGCAGCTTAGCGGGGTCAGGGGTTTCCTACGAGCAGTACTTC. It codes for CASSLAGSGVSYEQYF.

This clonotype was recorded at least ten times. V usage is TRBV6-2 or TRBV6-3 and J usage is TRBJ2-7; possibly TRBD1 for D (5 bases). CDR1 is MNHEY, CDR2 SVGEGT, per germline. This CDR3 has 17 residues. V was clipped by 6 bases and J by 0 bases, with 21 bases between them. For the CDR3, the DNA is TGTGCCAGCAGGAAAGCCCGAGACAGCTCCCCCTCCTACGAGCAGTACTTC. Translating it yields CASRKARDSSPSYEQYF.

The rearrangement uses TRBV7-2 and TRBJ1-6; D might be TRBD1 (5 bases). The CDR3 runs to 15 residues. V was cut by 5 bases and J by 7 bases, with 15 bases left in between. Germline lookup yields CDR1 SGHTA and CDR2 FQGNSA. The CDR3 nucleotides are TGTGCCAGCAGCCCCGATTGGGGGGGGAATTCACCCCTCCACTTT. It codes for CASSPDWGGNSPLHF.

This clonotype was seen repeatedly, ten times or more. The rearrangement joins TRBV4-1 to TRBJ2-1; D is uncertain. The V end was cut by 0 bases, the J end by 5 bases, with 5 bases between. This CDR3 spans 13 amino acids. Germline V gives CDR1 MGHRA, CDR2 YSYEKL. In DNA form, the CDR3 reads TGCGCCAGCAGCCAAGAATCGGACAATGAGCAGTTCTTC. Translated, it gives CASSQESDNEQFF.

The chain recombines TRBV6-1 with TRBJ1-4, with 7 bases fitting TRBD1. The CDR3 length is 14 residues. The germline CDR1 and CDR2 sequences are MNHNS and SASEGT. V shed 10 bases and J 3 bases; nucleotides not matched to a gene: 8. This CDR3 is CANSGGRANEKLFF. The CDR3 bases are TGTGCCAACTCAGGGGGTAGGGCTAATGAAAAACTGTTTTTT.

The V gene is TRBV29-1, the J gene TRBJ2-7, with a tentative D call TRBD1 (5 bases). The CDR3 has 13 residues. Trimming left V 6 bases short and J 0 bases short, with 12 bases between. Germline V CDR1 and CDR2: SQVTM, ANQGSEA. The CDR3: CSVLIDSSYEQYF. CDR3 in DNA: TGCAGCGTGCTAATTGACAGCTCCTACGAGCAGTACTTC.

J is TRBJ2-5 and V is TRBV5-1; 9 positions agree with TRBD1. The germline CDR1 and CDR2 sequences are SGHRS and YFSETQ. Losses at the gene ends were 4 bases for V and 5 bases for J; bases not matched to a gene: 3. CDR3 length: 13 amino acids. The CDR3 is CASSGTGKETQYF. CDR3 nucleotides: TGCGCCAGCAGCGGGACAGGGAAGGAGACCCAGTACTTC.

This clonotype was seen many times. V is TRBV10-3 and J is TRBJ2-5, with TRBD2 matching over 9 bases. Trimming at V came to 0 bases and at J to 2 bases, leaving 4 bases not matched to a gene. This CDR3 is 16 amino acids long. From germline, CDR1 is ENHRY and CDR2 SYGVKD. This CDR3 reads CAISESGSGGQETQYF. In DNA, the CDR3 is TGTGCCATCAGTGAGTCTGGTAGCGGGGGACAAGAGACCCAGTACTTC.

A few counts support this clonotype. The genes are TRBV14 and TRBJ2-2; possibly TRBD1 for D (6 bases). V was pared by 4 bases and J by 7 bases, with 19 bases between. This CDR3 contains 16 residues. From germline, CDR1 is SGHDN and CDR2 FVKESK. CDR3 in DNA: TGTGCCAGCAGCCCAAACAGGGTCTTGTTGAACGGGGAGCTGTTTTTT. Translated, it gives CASSPNRVLLNGELFF.

The rearrangement links TRBV7-2 to TRBJ2-7; unclear D gene. Germline V gene data show CDR1 as SGHTA and CDR2 as FQGNSA. CDR3 length: 14 amino acids. V lost 1 base and J 2 bases, leaving 9 bases between the germline ends. The CDR3 is CASSLVDGTYEQYF. In nucleotides, the CDR3 is TGTGCCAGCAGCTTAGTCGACGGCACCTACGAGCAGTACTTC.

This clonotype is a singleton in its sample. The chain is built from TRBV4-2 and TRBJ1-5; D ambiguous. Germline CDR1 reads LGHNA; CDR2 reads YNFKEQ. The CDR3 consists of 13 residues. V lost 10 bases and J 5 bases, leaving 15 bases between the germline ends. In nucleotides, the CDR3 is TGTGCCATGAGCCCCGGGCAGTATCAGCCCCAGCATTTT. Protein: CAMSPGQYQPQHF.

This clonotype was detected only a few times. The chain has TRBV7-8 and TRBJ1-1; D is ambiguous. The CDR3 totals 15 residues. Per the germline V gene, CDR1 is SGHVS and CDR2 is FQNEAQ. The ends were cut back, 1 base at V and 1 base at J, with 10 bases in the middle. The DNA of the CDR3 is TGTGCCAGCAGCTTAGGCGCCAGCTCGAACACTGAAGCTTTCTTT. Its protein product is CASSLGASSNTEAFF.

This clonotype has a count of ten or more. The J gene is TRBJ1-5, the V gene TRBV24-1; no definite D call. The CDR3 spans 16 residues. V was clipped by 5 bases and J by 1 base, with 14 bases between them. Germline CDR1 and CDR2: KGHDR and SFDVKD. CDR3 coding DNA: TGTGCCACCAGTGGCAGAGAGGCTGCGAGCAATCAGCCCCAGCATTTT. This encodes CATSGREAASNQPQHF.

This clonotype was observed a handful of times. The V and J genes are TRBV20-1 and TRBJ2-1; 7 bases match TRBD2. The CDR3 contains 17 residues. Germline V gene lookup returns CDR1 DFQATT and CDR2 SNEGSKA (reference sequence). V was pared by 2 bases and J by 2 bases, with 12 bases of the junction left unmatched. CDR3 coding DNA: TGCAGTGCTAGAAGACTAATGACGAGCGGGGCCTACAATGAGCAGTTCTTC. Amino acids: CSARRLMTSGAYNEQFF.

This clonotype showed up just a few times. The J gene is TRBJ1-5, the V gene TRBV12-3 or TRBV12-4; 7 nucleotides line up with TRBD1. The CDR3 has 14 residues. Trimming cost V 5 bases and J 3 bases; bases outside gene matches: 4. CDR3 region: CASSLTGVNQPQHF. CDR3 DNA sequence: TGTGCCAGCAGTCTTACAGGGGTCAATCAGCCCCAGCATTTT.

This clonotype was detected ten times or more. The rearrangement joins TRBV3-1 to TRBJ1-1; D gene unclear. Deletions cut 2 bases from V and 9 bases from J, with 10 bases between. The germline CDR1 and CDR2 sequences are LGHDT and YNNKEL (reference sequence). The CDR3 covers 12 residues. The CDR3 DNA follows: TGTGCCAGCAGCCAACGAGGGTACCAAGCTTTCTTT. This translates into CASSQRGYQAFF.